Listed below are T cell receptor beta chains from one sample, sequenced in a study of blood T cell repertoires in COVID-19. Clones were sequenced by immunoSEQ multiplex PCR, and TCRdb holds only the in-frame ones, with some missing. The sample shows roughly 260,000 clones, approximately 77% of them seen only once. Specimen: peripheral blood. These receptors were obtained from a woman younger than 35 with acute or convalescent COVID-19. The CDR3 runs from the conserved cysteine through the conserved F or W. A D gene is named only where the DNA matches it firmly. For some rows the clone size is stated as once, few or many, or as a class when expanded; others skip it.

j_call d_call v_call clone_size cdr3_length cdr3_nt cdr3_aa
TRBJ2-5 TRBD1 TRBV29-1 NA 14 TGCAGCGTGGATCCGGGACAGGGAGTGGAGACCCAGTACTTC CSVDPGQGVETQYF
TRBJ1-2 TRBD1 TRBV27 NA 15 TGTGCCAGCAGTTTAAACGTCAGGGGGGACTATGGCTACACCTTC CASSLNVRGDYGYTF
TRBJ1-2 TRBD1 TRBV5-4 NA 16 TGTGCCAGCAGCCCCGGAGGGACAGGGGTGAACTATGGCTACACCTTC CASSPGGTGVNYGYTF
TRBJ2-7 TRBD2 TRBV10-3 few 14 TGTGCCATCAGTAGGACTAGCGGGGAAGACGAGCAGTACTTC CAISRTSGEDEQYF
TRBJ2-7 TRBD2 TRBV5-5 NA 15 TGTGCCAGCAGCTTACAGGGACTAGCGGTCTACGAGCAGTACTTC CASSLQGLAVYEQYF
TRBJ1-4 NA TRBV6-5 NA 13 TGTGCCAGCGAAAGACAGCTTAATGAAAAACTGTTTTTT CASERQLNEKLFF
TRBJ1-2 TRBD1 TRBV10-3 once 15 TGTGCCATCAGTGCAAACCTACAGGGGGCGGATGGCTACACCTTC CAISANLQGADGYTF
TRBJ1-4 TRBD1 TRBV15 NA 14 TGTGCCACCAGATTGGCAGGGGGAGGTGAAAAACTGTTTTTT CATRLAGGGEKLFF
TRBJ1-3 TRBD1 TRBV28 NA 16 TGTGCCAGCAGCGCCGGACAGGGGGTTTCCGGAAACACCATATATTTT CASSAGQGVSGNTIYF
TRBJ2-7 NA TRBV27 once 16 TGTGCCAGCAGTTTCCTGACAGAAACCTCCGAAAACGAGCAGTACTTC CASSFLTETSENEQYF
TRBJ2-1 TRBD2 TRBV25-1 NA 18 TGTGCCAGCAGTGGGGGACTAGCGAGTCTTAGCTCCTACAATGAGCAGTTCTTC CASSGGLASLSSYNEQFF
TRBJ1-6 NA TRBV2 NA 16 TGTGCCAGCAGTGCCCGCGGGGTCACCTATAATTCACCCCTCCACTTT CASSARGVTYNSPLHF
TRBJ2-3 TRBD1 TRBV13 NA 16 TGTGCCAGCAGCTTAATGGTGGGACAGGTCGGTAATACGCAGTATTTT CASSLMVGQVGNTQYF
TRBJ1-2 NA TRBV5-8 NA 13 TGTGCCAGCAGTGTTGACGGGAACTATGGCTACACCTTC CASSVDGNYGYTF
TRBJ1-1 NA TRBV3-1/TRBV3-2 NA 11 TGTGCCAGCAGGGGGGGTACTGAAGCTTTCTTT CASRGGTEAFF
TRBJ2-3 NA TRBV4-2 NA 16 TGTGCCAGCAGCCGACTCCCGGGACTTCCCCCAGATACGCAGTATTTT CASSRLPGLPPDTQYF
TRBJ1-3 TRBD1 TRBV11-2 few 15 TGTGCCAGCAGCTCGGACAGGGGACCTGGAAACACCATATATTTT CASSSDRGPGNTIYF
TRBJ1-3 TRBD1 TRBV2 NA 14 TGTGCCAGCAGTGTGTGGACAGGCATGAACACCATATATTTT CASSVWTGMNTIYF